The rows below give T cell receptor beta chains drawn from one sample of a study of blood T cell repertoires in COVID-19. The data were produced by immunoSEQ multiplex PCR, yet TCRdb's version contains in-frame clones alone and is incomplete. The sample shows under 250,000 clones, around 80% of them seen only once. Sequencing was performed on PBMCs or T cells enriched from blood (not recorded which). The receptor source for this set is a man aged 25-45 years with acute COVID-19. The CDR3 runs from the conserved cysteine through the conserved F or W. The D gene is left open where the match is weak. Not every row has a clone size; where given, it reads once, few, many or a size class.

j_call | clone_size | d_call | v_call | cdr3_aa | cdr3_nt
TRBJ1-1 | once | - | TRBV30 | CAWSVRRAGNTEAFF | TGTGCCTGGAGTGTAAGGCGGGCAGGGAACACTGAAGCTTTCTTT
TRBJ1-2 | - | TRBD1 | TRBV6-5 | CASIPDRGSSGYTF | TGTGCCAGCATTCCGGACAGGGGGAGTTCTGGCTACACCTTC
TRBJ2-2 | - | - | TRBV27 | CASSFVREYTGELFF | TGTGCCAGCAGTTTCGTGAGGGAATACACCGGGGAGCTGTTTTTT
TRBJ2-2 | - | - | TRBV7-3 | CASSSGDPGELFF | TGTGCCAGCAGTTCGGGAGATCCGGGGGAGCTGTTTTTT
TRBJ1-1 | - | - | TRBV13 | CASSPPPGGTEAFF | TGTGCCAGCAGCCCCCCCCCAGGAGGGACTGAAGCTTTCTTT
TRBJ1-2 | - | TRBD1 | TRBV6-5 | CASSYGTALASGYTF | TGTGCCAGCAGTTACGGGACAGCCTTAGCTAGCGGCTACACCTTC
TRBJ2-7 | - | - | TRBV4-1 | CASSQRDSSYEQYF | TGCGCCAGCAGCCAACGGGACTCGTCTTACGAGCAGTACTTC
TRBJ2-3 | - | TRBD2 | TRBV27 | CASSFRGLAGALSTDTQYF | TGTGCCAGCAGTTTCCGTGGACTAGCGGGGGCCCTCAGCACAGATACGCAGTATTTT
TRBJ1-4 | - | TRBD1 | TRBV27 | CASSSWDRMYEKLFF | TGTGCCAGCAGTTCCTGGGACAGAATGTATGAAAAACTGTTTTTT
TRBJ1-4 | once | - | TRBV28 | CASSSSLRLNEKLFF | TGTGCCAGCAGCTCGAGTCTGCGGCTTAATGAAAAACTGTTTTTT
TRBJ1-2 | - | - | TRBV6-5 | CASSLQGSGYTF | TGTGCCAGCAGCCTTCAGGGATCTGGCTACACCTTC
TRBJ1-5 | - | - | TRBV7-2 | CASSLVPGGLGNQPQHF | TGTGCCAGCAGCTTAGTGCCGGGGGGGCTCGGCAATCAGCCCCAGCATTTT
TRBJ2-5 | - | - | TRBV25-1 | CASKAGVSETQYF | TGTGCCAGCAAGGCAGGGGTTTCGGAGACCCAGTACTTC
TRBJ1-2 | - | - | TRBV2 | CASTREEYGYTF | TGTGCCAGCACCAGGGAGGAGTATGGCTACACCTTC
TRBJ1-1 | - | TRBD1 | TRBV5-1 | CASGGPGQGITEAFF | TGCGCCAGCGGGGGTCCGGGACAGGGTATAACTGAAGCTTTCTTT
TRBJ1-2 | - | - | TRBV12-3/TRBV12-4 | CASSLQNYGYTF | TGTGCCAGCAGTTTACAGAACTATGGCTACACCTTC
TRBJ1-2 | - | - | TRBV7-9 | CASSTGLGYTF | TGTGCCAGCAGCACAGGGTTGGGCTACACCTTC
TRBJ1-1 | - | TRBD1 | TRBV5-6 | CASSPGQGRLAFF | TGTGCCAGCAGCCCGGGACAGGGACGTCTAGCTTTCTTT
TRBJ2-3 | - | - | TRBV2 | CASTRGMTDTQYF | TGTGCCAGCACCAGGGGAATGACAGATACGCAGTATTTT
TRBJ2-5 | - | - | TRBV5-1 | CASSLAWAQETQYF | TGCGCCAGCAGCTTGGCTTGGGCGCAAGAGACCCAGTACTTC
TRBJ2-3 | - | - | TRBV18 | CASSPPPRHLTDTQYF | TGTGCCAGCTCACCACCCCCCAGACACCTCACAGATACGCAGTATTTT
TRBJ2-1 | - | TRBD2 | TRBV2 | CASSDRGVVGYNEQFF | TGTGCCAGCAGTGATCGGGGGGTAGTAGGCTACAATGAGCAGTTCTTC
TRBJ1-4 | - | - | TRBV6-5 | CARGGLSEKLFF | TGTGCCAGGGGGGGGTTGTCTGAAAAACTGTTTTTT
TRBJ2-1 | - | TRBD2 | TRBV27 | CASSLIAGGLGEQFF | TGTGCCAGCAGTTTAATAGCGGGGGGGCTGGGTGAGCAGTTCTTC
TRBJ1-1 | few | - | TRBV2 | CASRSESLGNTEAFF | TGTGCCAGCAGATCGGAGAGCTTAGGGAACACTGAAGCTTTCTTT
TRBJ2-5 | - | - | TRBV9 | CASSVGPRGGRETQYF | TGTGCCAGCAGCGTAGGACCGAGGGGGGGCCGAGAGACCCAGTACTTC
TRBJ1-1 | - | - | TRBV30 | CAWSVSWRTEAFF | TGTGCCTGGAGTGTATCCTGGAGGACTGAAGCTTTCTTT
TRBJ2-5 | - | - | TRBV29-1 | CSVTTGTAPETQYF | TGCAGCGTAACCACCGGGACTGCCCCCGAGACCCAGTACTTC
TRBJ1-2 | - | TRBD1 | TRBV5-1 | CASSSTGNYGYTF | TGCGCCAGCAGCTCGACAGGGAACTATGGCTACACCTTC
TRBJ2-7 | - | TRBD2 | TRBV11-1 | CASSSGRVGNEQYF | TGTGCCAGCAGCTCCGGGAGGGTAGGCAACGAGCAGTACTTC
TRBJ1-1 | - | - | TRBV23-1 | CASSPRRCGGEAFF | TGCGCCAGCAGTCCCCGACGGTGCGGGGGTGAAGCTTTCTTT
TRBJ1-5 | - | TRBD1 | TRBV19 | CASSRGQGQPQHF | TGTGCCAGTAGTAGGGGACAGGGCCAGCCCCAGCATTTT
TRBJ2-1 | - | TRBD2 | TRBV9 | CASSASGGSYNEQFF | TGTGCCAGCAGCGCTAGCGGGGGGTCCTACAATGAGCAGTTCTTC
TRBJ2-3 | - | - | TRBV7-2 | CASSFSGDTDTQYF | TGTGCCAGCAGCTTCAGTGGAGACACAGATACGCAGTATTTT